Each of the 14 T cell receptor beta chains below was sequenced from the same sample in a study of Graves' ophthalmopathy and Graves' hyperthyroidism. RNA transcripts were the source from which TCR beta CDR3 regions were amplified. After a first-round RT-PCR with HTBI primers, a second-round multiplex PCR was run. TCRdb independently ran MiXCR on the multiplex PCR reads; one entry per CDR3 protein. The sample includes 600,000 to 650,000 distinct CDR3 sequences, about a fifth of them seen just once. The sample taken for sequencing was peripheral blood. The receptors shown here come from a woman between 18 and 29 years old with stable Graves' hyperthyroidism. Some clones in this sample may be carry-over from other donors' samples.

This clonotype came up a few times. One base away lies a much larger clone, so this may be a sequencing read error. The chain has TRBV30 and TRBJ2-7; 8 positions agree with TRBD1. Trimming took 0 bases from V and 2 from J; bases not matched to a gene: 0. The germline gives CDR1 GTSNPN, CDR2 SVGIG (reference sequence). This CDR3 has 13 amino acids. The CDR3 sequence: CAWSVDRAYEQYF. The CDR3 DNA is TGTGCCTGGAGTGTGGACAGGGCCTACGAGCAGTACTTC.

This clonotype was seen many times. The chain is built from TRBV12-3 or TRBV12-4 and TRBJ2-7; 9 positions agree with TRBD1. The CDR3 loop spans 14 amino acids. J lost 4 bases, V lost 4 bases, and 5 bases had no gene match. CDR3 region: CASSSTDRGYEQYF. As DNA, the CDR3 is TGTGCCAGCAGTTCCACAGACAGGGGGTACGAGCAGTACTTC.

In the case of this clonotype: One base away lies a much larger clone, so this may be a sequencing read error. The chain couples TRBV15 to TRBJ1-5, with D unclear. The assigned J gene may be wrong: the sequence end matches TRBJ2-3 better. The CDR3 contains 14 residues. CDR1 and CDR2 from the germline V gene are LNHNV and YYDKDF (reference sequence). Here the CDR3 reads CATSRRNAEQPQYF. The CDR3 nucleotides are TGTGCCACCAGCAGGAGAAACGCGGAGCAGCCCCAGTATTTT.

This clonotype was detected ten times or more. The rearrangement joins TRBV28 to TRBJ1-1; D remains unclear. Trimming shortened V by 2 bases and J by 0 bases, and 13 bases separated the two germline ends. This CDR3 has 16 amino acids. Per the germline V gene, CDR1 is MDHEN and CDR2 is SYDVKM. This chain's CDR3 is CASSLGYGGMNTEAFF. DNA for the CDR3: TGTGCCAGCAGTTTAGGGTACGGAGGTATGAACACTGAAGCTTTCTTT.

V usage is TRBV12-3 or TRBV12-4 and J usage is TRBJ2-5; 12 positions agree with TRBD2. CDR3 length: 13 residues. Trimming cost V 6 bases and J 14 bases; bases outside gene matches: 10. The CDR3 bases are TGTGCCAGCAGCCTGAGCCTAGCGGGGGGGGGTTACTTC. Protein product: CASSLSLAGGGYF.

In this sample, this clonotype turned up a few times. The rearrangement links TRBV6-2 or TRBV6-3 to TRBJ1-1, with D perhaps TRBD1 (6 bases). Germline CDR1 and CDR2: MNHEY and SVGEGT. The CDR3 has 16 residues. V dropped 4 bases and J dropped 3 bases, with 18 bases sitting between them. The CDR3 nucleotides read TGTGCCAGCAGTTGGCTCCAGGGGTTCCGAGACACTGAAGCTTTCTTT. Encoded protein: CASSWLQGFRDTEAFF.

The DNA of the CDR3 is TGTGCCAGCAGCTTAGAGGGACAGGGTTTTAATTCACCCCTCCACTTT. Translated: CASSLEGQGFNSPLHF. This sequence joins TRBV7-2 and TRBJ1-6; 9 bases align to TRBD1. CDR3 size: 16 residues. Trimming cost V 1 base and J 6 bases; bases outside gene matches: 4. CDR1 and CDR2 (germline): SGHTA, FQGNSA.

This clonotype was recorded a few times. The chain employs TRBV7-3 and TRBJ2-5, with 9 bases matching TRBD2. The CDR3 runs 14 residues. Germline V gives CDR1 SGHTA, CDR2 FQGTGA. The V and J ends lost 8 bases and 5 bases, in that order; junction bases with no gene match: 9. The CDR3 sequence is CASGASGIWETQYF. The CDR3 DNA is TGTGCCAGCGGCGCTAGCGGGATTTGGGAGACCCAGTACTTC.

The chain employs TRBV12-3 or TRBV12-4 and TRBJ2-7; 8 bases line up with TRBD1. Trimming took 6 bases from V and 5 from J; bases not matched to a gene: 6. This CDR3 is built from 13 residues. The CDR3 DNA is TGTGCCAGCAGCCGGACAGGGACCAACGAGCAGTACTTC. Translated: CASSRTGTNEQYF.

The chain combines TRBV11-2 with TRBJ1-3; D uncertain. CDR1 is SGHAT and CDR2 is FQNNGV in the germline V gene. The CDR3 covers 17 residues. Trimming left V 0 bases short and J 0 bases short, with 12 bases between. The CDR3 reads CASSLEPPGSSGNTIYF. Here the CDR3 DNA reads TGTGCCAGCAGCTTAGAACCGCCGGGGAGCTCTGGAAACACCATATATTTT.

At least ten counts were recorded for this clonotype. The chain links TRBV27 to TRBJ1-6; 8 bases agree with TRBD1. Germline lookup yields CDR1 MNHEY and CDR2 SMNVEV (reference sequence). V dropped 2 bases and J dropped 7; count of bases not matched to a gene: 10. The length of the CDR3 is 17 residues. CDR3 residues: CASSLTPAGGMNSPLHF. The CDR3 nucleotides read TGTGCCAGCAGTTTAACCCCGGCAGGGGGCATGAATTCACCCCTCCACTTT.

This clonotype has ten or more counts. The rearrangement joins TRBV6-2 or TRBV6-3 to TRBJ1-2, with TRBD1 as a possible D gene (5 bases). Germline CDR1 and CDR2: MNHEY and SVGEGT. The V and J ends lost 7 bases and 5 bases respectively, with 17 bases between them. The CDR3 contains 14 residues. CDR3 DNA: TGTGCCAGCACCCCGGGGGGAGAGTGGTATGGCTACACCTTC. It encodes CASTPGGEWYGYTF.

Note on this clonotype: A single base separates this from a much larger clone, so it may be a read error. The chain couples TRBV6-1 to TRBJ2-7; a possible D gene is TRBD2 (5 bases). This CDR3 comprises 12 residues. Germline CDR1 is MNHNS and CDR2 is SASEGT. The CDR3 loop is CTIVDHGDEQYF. The CDR3 nucleotides are TGTACCATCGTGGACCACGGGGACGAGCAGTACTTC.

The table lists this clonotype with many counts. The DNA for the CDR3 is TGTGCCAGCAGCTTAGACGTCTCCCTTACCTACGAGCAGTACTTC. It is translated as CASSLDVSLTYEQYF. The gene calls are TRBV11-2 and TRBJ2-7; D uncertain. From germline, CDR1 is SGHAT and CDR2 FQNNGV. The CDR3 totals 15 residues. Deletions cut 0 bases from V and 2 bases from J, with 11 bases between.